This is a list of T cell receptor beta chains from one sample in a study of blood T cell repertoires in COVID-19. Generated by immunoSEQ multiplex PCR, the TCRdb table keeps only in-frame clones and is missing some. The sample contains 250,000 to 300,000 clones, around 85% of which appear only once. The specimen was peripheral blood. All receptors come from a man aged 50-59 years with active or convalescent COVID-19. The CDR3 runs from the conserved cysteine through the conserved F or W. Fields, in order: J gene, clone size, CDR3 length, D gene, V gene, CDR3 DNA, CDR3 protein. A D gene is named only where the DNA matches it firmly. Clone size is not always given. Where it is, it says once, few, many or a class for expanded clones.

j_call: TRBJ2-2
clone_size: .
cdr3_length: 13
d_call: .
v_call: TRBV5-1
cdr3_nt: TGCGCCAGCAGATCTGACTCGACCGGGGAGCTGTTTTTT
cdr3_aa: CASRSDSTGELFF

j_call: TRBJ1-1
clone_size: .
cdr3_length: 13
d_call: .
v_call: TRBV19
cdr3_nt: TGTGCCAGTAGCCTACGGGGGGCCACTGAAGCTTTCTTT
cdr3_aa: CASSLRGATEAFF

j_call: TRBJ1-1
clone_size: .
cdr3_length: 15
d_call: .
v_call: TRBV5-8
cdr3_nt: TGTGCCAGCAGCTTGACCGGACAGCGTAACACTGAAGCTTTCTTT
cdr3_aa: CASSLTGQRNTEAFF

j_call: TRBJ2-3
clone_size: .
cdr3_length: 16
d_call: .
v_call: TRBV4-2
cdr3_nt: TGTGCCAGCAGCCAATTCGAGAAGTCTCCCACAGATACGCAGTATTTT
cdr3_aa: CASSQFEKSPTDTQYF

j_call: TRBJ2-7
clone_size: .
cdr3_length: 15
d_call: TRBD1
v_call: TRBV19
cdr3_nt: TGTGCCAGTAGGTCAGTGGGACAGGGGGCCGGCGAGCAGTACTTC
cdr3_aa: CASRSVGQGAGEQYF

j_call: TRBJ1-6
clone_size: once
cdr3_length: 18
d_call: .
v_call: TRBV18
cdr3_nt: TGTGCCAGCTCACCTCGACAGGTTGAGAGCTCCTATAATTCACCCCTCCACTTT
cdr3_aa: CASSPRQVESSYNSPLHF

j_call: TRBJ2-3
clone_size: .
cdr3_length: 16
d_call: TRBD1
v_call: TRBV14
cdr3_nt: TGTGCCAGCAGCCCGTGGACAGGGGGCCAAAGAGATACGCAGTATTTT
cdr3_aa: CASSPWTGGQRDTQYF

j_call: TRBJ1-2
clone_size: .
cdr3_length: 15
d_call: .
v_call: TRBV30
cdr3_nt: TGTGCCTGGAGGCCCCTAGGGACGGGGGTCAATGGCTACACCTTC
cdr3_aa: CAWRPLGTGVNGYTF

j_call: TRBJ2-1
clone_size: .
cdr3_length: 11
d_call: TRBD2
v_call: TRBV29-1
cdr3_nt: TGCAGCGTCCCTTTGCGGGAGGGCCGGTTCTTC
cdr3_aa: CSVPLREGRFF

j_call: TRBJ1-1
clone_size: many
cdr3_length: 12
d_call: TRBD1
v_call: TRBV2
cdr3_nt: TGTGCCACACAGGGGGCGCGCCCTGAAGCTTTCTTT
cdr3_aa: CATQGARPEAFF

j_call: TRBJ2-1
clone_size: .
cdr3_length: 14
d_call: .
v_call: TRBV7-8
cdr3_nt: TGTGCCAGCAGCAAAGAGAGGTCTAGCCATGAGCAGTTCTTC
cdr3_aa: CASSKERSSHEQFF

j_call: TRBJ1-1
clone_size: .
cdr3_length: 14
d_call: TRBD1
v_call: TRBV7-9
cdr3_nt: TGTGCCAGCAGCTTGACAGGGGTAGAAACTGAAGCTTTCTTT
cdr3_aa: CASSLTGVETEAFF

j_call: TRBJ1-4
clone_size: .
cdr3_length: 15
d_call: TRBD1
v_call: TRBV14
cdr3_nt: TGTGCCAGCAGCCAAGAGGGACAGCGAAATGAAAAACTGTTTTTT
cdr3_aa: CASSQEGQRNEKLFF

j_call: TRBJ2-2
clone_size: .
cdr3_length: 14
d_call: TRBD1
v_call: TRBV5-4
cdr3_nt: TGTGCCAGCAGCTCAGGGGGCTACACCGGGGAGCTGTTTTTT
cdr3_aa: CASSSGGYTGELFF

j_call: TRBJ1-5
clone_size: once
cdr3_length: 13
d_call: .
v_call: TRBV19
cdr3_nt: TGTGCCAGTAGTGTCGGCGGGGGTCAGCCCCAGCATTTT
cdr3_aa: CASSVGGGQPQHF

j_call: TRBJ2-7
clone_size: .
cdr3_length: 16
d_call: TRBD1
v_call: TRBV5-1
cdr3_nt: TGCGCCAGCAGCTTGGCCCTGACGGACAGGTCCTACGAGCAGTACTTC
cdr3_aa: CASSLALTDRSYEQYF

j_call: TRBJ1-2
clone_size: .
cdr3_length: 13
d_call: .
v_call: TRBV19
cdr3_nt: TGTGCCAGTAGTTTCCGGGGAGGGTATGGCTACACCTTC
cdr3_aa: CASSFRGGYGYTF

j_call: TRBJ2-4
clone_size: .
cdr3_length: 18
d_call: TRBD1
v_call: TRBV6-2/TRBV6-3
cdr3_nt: TGTGCCAGCAGCCTCGGTAGGACAGGGGGCCTAGCCAAAAACATTCAGTACTTC
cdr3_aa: CASSLGRTGGLAKNIQYF

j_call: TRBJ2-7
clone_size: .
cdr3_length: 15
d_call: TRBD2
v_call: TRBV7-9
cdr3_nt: TGTGCCAGCAGCTCCGTGAGCGGGAGTGCGAGAGAGCAGTACTTC
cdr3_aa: CASSSVSGSAREQYF

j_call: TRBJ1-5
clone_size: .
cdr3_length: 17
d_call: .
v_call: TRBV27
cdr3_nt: TGTGCCAGCAGTTCCCGGTGGACTGACGATAATAATCAGCCCCAGCATTTT
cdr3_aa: CASSSRWTDDNNQPQHF

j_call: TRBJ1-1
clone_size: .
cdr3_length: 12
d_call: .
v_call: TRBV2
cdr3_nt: TGTGCCAGCAGGTACACAGGGACTGAAGCTTTCTTT
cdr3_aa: CASRYTGTEAFF

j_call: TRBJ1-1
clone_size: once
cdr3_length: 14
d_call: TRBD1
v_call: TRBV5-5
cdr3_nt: TGTGCCAGCAGCTTAGGACAGGCAAGGGCTGAAGCTTTCTTT
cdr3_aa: CASSLGQARAEAFF

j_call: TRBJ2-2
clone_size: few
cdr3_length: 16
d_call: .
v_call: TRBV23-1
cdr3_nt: TGCGCCAGCAGGAACCGTAGGGACTCTAACACCGGGGAGCTGTTTTTT
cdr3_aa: CASRNRRDSNTGELFF

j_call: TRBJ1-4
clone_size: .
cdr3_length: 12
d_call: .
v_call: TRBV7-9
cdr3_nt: TGTGCCAGCAGCGACAGTAATGAAAAACTGTTTTTT
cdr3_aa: CASSDSNEKLFF

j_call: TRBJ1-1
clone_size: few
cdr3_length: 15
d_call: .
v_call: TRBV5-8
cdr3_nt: TGTGCCAGCAGCATTATTCCGGGACTAGGAACTGAAGCTTTCTTT
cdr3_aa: CASSIIPGLGTEAFF

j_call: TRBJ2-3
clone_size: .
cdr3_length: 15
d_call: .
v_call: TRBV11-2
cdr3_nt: TGTGCCAGCAGCCTCTCCCCTCAGAGCACAGATACGCAGTATTTT
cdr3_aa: CASSLSPQSTDTQYF

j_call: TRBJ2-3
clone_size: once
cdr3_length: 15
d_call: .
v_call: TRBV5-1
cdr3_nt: TGCGCCAGCAGCTCGTGGGGCGGCATCACAGATACGCAGTATTTT
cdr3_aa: CASSSWGGITDTQYF

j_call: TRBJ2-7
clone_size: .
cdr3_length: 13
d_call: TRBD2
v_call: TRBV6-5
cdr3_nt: TGTGCCAGCAGTTACTCGAGCGGGGGACTCCAGTACTTC
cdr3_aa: CASSYSSGGLQYF

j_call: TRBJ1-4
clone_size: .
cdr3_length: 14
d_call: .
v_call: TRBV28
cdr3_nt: TGTGCCAGCAGCCTTACCCTCTACAGCGAAAAACTGTTTTTT
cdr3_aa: CASSLTLYSEKLFF

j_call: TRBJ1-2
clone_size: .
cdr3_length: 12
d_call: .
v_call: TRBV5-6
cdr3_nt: TGTGCCAGCAGCTTGACAGGTCGCGGCTACACCTTC
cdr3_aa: CASSLTGRGYTF

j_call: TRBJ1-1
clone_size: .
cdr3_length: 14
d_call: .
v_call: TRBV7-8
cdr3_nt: TGTGCCAGCAGCTTTTACGACAGGCTCGCCGAAGCTTTCTTT
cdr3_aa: CASSFYDRLAEAFF

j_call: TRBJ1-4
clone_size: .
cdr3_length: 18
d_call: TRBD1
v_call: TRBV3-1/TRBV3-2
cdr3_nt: TGTGCCAGCAGCCCTTTATCCGGGACAGGAGCCCCATGGGAAAAACTGTTTTTT
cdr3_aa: CASSPLSGTGAPWEKLFF

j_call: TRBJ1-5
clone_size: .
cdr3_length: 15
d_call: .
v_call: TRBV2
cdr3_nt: TGTGCCAGCAGTGAGTGGGGGGAGCCTAGTCAGCCCCAGCATTTT
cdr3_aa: CASSEWGEPSQPQHF

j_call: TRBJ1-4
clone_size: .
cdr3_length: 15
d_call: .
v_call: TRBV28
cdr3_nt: TGTGCCAGCAGGTCACAGGGCCCCTCTAATGAAAAACTGTTTTTT
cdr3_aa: CASRSQGPSNEKLFF

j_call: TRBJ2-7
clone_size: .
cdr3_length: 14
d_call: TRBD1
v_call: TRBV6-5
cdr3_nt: TGTGCCAGCAGCCTGACGGGACAGCACTACGAGCAGTACTTC
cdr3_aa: CASSLTGQHYEQYF

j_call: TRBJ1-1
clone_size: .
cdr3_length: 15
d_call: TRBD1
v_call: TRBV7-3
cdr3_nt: TGTGCCAGCAGCTCACAGGGGCCACTGAACACTGAAGCTTTCTTT
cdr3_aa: CASSSQGPLNTEAFF

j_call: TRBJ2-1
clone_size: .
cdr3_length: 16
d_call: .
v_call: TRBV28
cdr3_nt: TGTGCCAGCAGTTCATCCGGGAGCCGTGGGGACAATGAGCAGTTCTTC
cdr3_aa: CASSSSGSRGDNEQFF

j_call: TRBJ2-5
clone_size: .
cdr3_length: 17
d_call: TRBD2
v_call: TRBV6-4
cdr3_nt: TGTGCCGCCCGGACGAAAGCTAGCGGGAGTGGGTGGGAGACCCAGTACTTC
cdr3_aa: CAARTKASGSGWETQYF

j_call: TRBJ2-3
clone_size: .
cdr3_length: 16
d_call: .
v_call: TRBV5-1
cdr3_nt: TGCGCCAGCTCCCCCCGGCCTAGTCGCCAAGCAGATACGCAGTATTTT
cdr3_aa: CASSPRPSRQADTQYF

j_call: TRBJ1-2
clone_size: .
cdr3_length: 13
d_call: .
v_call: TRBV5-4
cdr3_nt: TGTGCCAGCAGCTTGGACAGCCTCTATGGCTACACCTTC
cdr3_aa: CASSLDSLYGYTF

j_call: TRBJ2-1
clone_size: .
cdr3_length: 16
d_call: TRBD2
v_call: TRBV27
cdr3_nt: TGTGCCAGCAGTATGCTGAGCGGGAGAAGGGACAATGAGCAGTTCTTC
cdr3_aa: CASSMLSGRRDNEQFF

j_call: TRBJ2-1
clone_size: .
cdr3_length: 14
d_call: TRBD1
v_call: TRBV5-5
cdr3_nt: TGTGCCAGCAGCTCCAGGACAGGGCTGGATGAGCAGTTCTTC
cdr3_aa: CASSSRTGLDEQFF

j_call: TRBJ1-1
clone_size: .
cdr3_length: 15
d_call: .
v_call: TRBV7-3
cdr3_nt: TGTGCCAGCAGAGAAGACCCCAGGAGGTCCACTGAAGCTTTCTTT
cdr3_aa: CASREDPRRSTEAFF

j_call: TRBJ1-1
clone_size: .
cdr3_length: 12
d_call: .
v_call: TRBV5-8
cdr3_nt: TGTGCCAGCAGCTTGGACAGATTCGAAGCTTTCTTT
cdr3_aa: CASSLDRFEAFF

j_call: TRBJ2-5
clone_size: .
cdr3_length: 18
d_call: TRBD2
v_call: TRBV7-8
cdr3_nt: TGTGCCAGCAGCTTAGAGGCCGATAGCGGGAGGGCCTGGGAGACCCAGTACTTC
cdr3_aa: CASSLEADSGRAWETQYF

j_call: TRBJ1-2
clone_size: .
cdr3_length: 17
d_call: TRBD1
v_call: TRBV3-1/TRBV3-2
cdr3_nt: TGTGCCAGCAGCCAACCTGAGGGGCAGGGGGCTACTAGGGGCTACACCTTC
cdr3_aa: CASSQPEGQGATRGYTF

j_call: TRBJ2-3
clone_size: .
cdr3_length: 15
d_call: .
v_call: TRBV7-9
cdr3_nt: TGTGCCAGCAGCCGGGGGAGGCCCAGGGCAGATACGCAGTATTTT
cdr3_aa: CASSRGRPRADTQYF

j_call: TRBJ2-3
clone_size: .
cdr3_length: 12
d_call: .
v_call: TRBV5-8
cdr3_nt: TGTGCCAGCACCCGCGGGTCAGATACGCAGTATTTT
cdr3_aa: CASTRGSDTQYF

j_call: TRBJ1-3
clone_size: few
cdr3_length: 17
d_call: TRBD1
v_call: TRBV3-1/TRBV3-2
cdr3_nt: TGTGCCAGCAGCTTACTTAACAGGGGGCGAGGTGGAAACACCATATATTTT
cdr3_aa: CASSLLNRGRGGNTIYF